This section outlines one T cell receptor (beta chain) sequence together with its context. Its antigen is undetermined. This entry belongs to a study of OX40 agonist ivuxolimab in advanced cancers. Study in general: Earlier anti-PD-1, anti-PD-L1 or anti-CTLA-4 therapy was permitted; 30% to 45% had received some.

V was shortened by 5 bases and J by 6 bases, with 16 bases between the two germline ends. CDR3 length: 15 amino acids. Germline loops: CDR1 LNHDA, CDR2 SQIVND (reference sequence). Study-level findings and limits: More expanded clones were found, on average, in CD8+ than in CD4+ T cells. The antigen specificity of the peripheral T cells (those that were expanded) was not determined.

Generated by immunoSEQ multiplex PCR, the TCRdb table keeps only in-frame clones and is missing some. The sample contains around 45,000 clones, roughly 90% of which appear only once. Sequenced here: CD4+ or CD8+ T cells sorted from blood, sampled in a trial of the OX40 agonist ivuxolimab. The genes are TRBV19 and TRBJ1-4; no definite D call. The source is an adult with an advanced solid tumor such as melanoma, head and neck, liver or kidney cancer. The CDR3 region is CASSPAGRSYEKLFF. The CDR3 region has the DNA TGTGCCAGTAGTCCCGCCGGTCGCAGCTATGAAAAACTGTTTTTT.